Listed below are T cell receptor beta chains from one sample, sequenced in a study of post-analysis software for immune sequencing data. TCRdb processed the PCR reads anew with MiXCR; each CDR3 protein has one entry. The repertoire consists of 600,000 to 750,000 distinct CDR3 sequences, with 55% to 60% occurring once and the leading ten covering 11%. The sequencing input was blood. The source of these receptors is a girl aged 2 to 10 with multiple sclerosis. Both conserved end residues are part of each CDR3. The order of the fields is V gene, D gene, clone size, J gene, CDR3 protein, CDR3 DNA. The D gene is left open where the match is weak. Expanded clones get a size class; other rows say once, few or many, or leave the size out.

TRBV29-1	NA	few	TRBJ2-3	CSVDVGSDTQYF	TGCAGCGTTGATGTTGGCTCAGATACGCAGTATTTT
TRBV7-9	NA	once	TRBJ2-5	CASSLDPLQETQYF	TGTGCCAGCAGCTTAGATCCGCTTCAAGAGACCCAGTACTTC
TRBV10-2	NA	few	TRBJ2-7	CASSRTGEQYF	TGCGCCAGCAGTAGGACGGGCGAGCAGTACTTC
TRBV5-5	NA	NA	TRBJ2-3	CAGQQGPSTDTQYF	TGTGCCGGACAACAGGGTCCCAGCACAGATACGCAGTATTTT
TRBV6-2/TRBV6-3	NA	few	TRBJ2-1	CASSYGGKREQFF	TGTGCCAGCAGTTACGGAGGGAAACGTGAGCAGTTCTTC
TRBV5-1	NA	NA	TRBJ2-1	CASSLDFSDNRQFF	TGCGCCAGCAGCTTGGATTTCAGCGATAATAGGCAGTTCTTC
TRBV24-1	TRBD1	NA	TRBJ2-1	CATSDPGTGGNEQFF	TGTGCCACCAGTGATCCTGGGACAGGGGGCAATGAGCAGTTCTTC
TRBV5-1	TRBD1	few	TRBJ2-1	CASSLVDRDRAYNEQFF	TGCGCCAGCAGCTTGGTTGATCGGGACAGGGCTTACAATGAGCAGTTCTTC
TRBV3-1	TRBD1	once	TRBJ1-6	CASSQLPRTGVSSPLHF	TGTGCCAGCAGCCAATTACCCCGGACAGGGGTGAGTTCACCCCTCCACTTT
TRBV12-3/TRBV12-4	NA	few	TRBJ1-4	CASSLDNEKLFF	TGTGCCAGCAGTTTGGATAATGAAAAACTGTTTTTT
TRBV29-1	NA	few	TRBJ1-1	CSVEGGEGPTEAFF	TGCAGCGTTGAAGGGGGGGAGGGACCTACTGAAGCTTTCTTT
TRBV2	NA	NA	TRBJ1-1	CASSGAPWDTEAFF	TGTGCCAGCAGTGGGGCGCCCTGGGACACTGAAGCTTTCTTT
TRBV12-3/TRBV12-4	NA	NA	TRBJ2-7	CASREGISYEQYF	TGTGCCAGCAGGGAGGGTATTAGCTACGAGCAGTACTTC
TRBV5-6	NA	NA	TRBJ2-5	CASSVLPTSEETQYF	TGTGCCAGCAGCGTACTGCCTACATCGGAGGAGACCCAGTACTTC
TRBV11-2	NA	few	TRBJ2-3	CASSLEQGPGDTQYF	TGTGCCAGCAGCTTAGAACAAGGGCCTGGGGATACGCAGTATTTT
TRBV3-1	NA	once	TRBJ1-1	CASSQDIVNTEAFF	TGTGCCAGCAGCCAAGATATTGTGAACACTGAAGCTTTCTTT
TRBV5-6	NA	NA	TRBJ1-2	CASSRSFTGGYTF	TGTGCCAGCAGCCGGTCCTTCACCGGCGGCTACACCTTC
TRBV10-3	NA	NA	TRBJ2-7	CAIRVSQRAYEQYF	TGTGCCATCCGCGTGAGCCAGCGGGCCTACGAGCAGTACTTC
TRBV2	NA	once	TRBJ2-3	CASSILADTQYF	TGTGCCAGCAGTATACTAGCAGATACGCAGTATTTT
TRBV7-9	TRBD2	NA	TRBJ2-7	CASILSGTSGFYEQYF	TGTGCCAGCATCCTCTCCGGGACTAGCGGGTTTTACGAGCAGTACTTC
TRBV29-1	TRBD2	NA	TRBJ2-2	CSVRTSGGTGELFF	TGCAGCGTGCGAACTAGCGGGGGCACCGGGGAGCTGTTTTTT
TRBV5-5	NA	few	TRBJ2-3	CASSLVDDGITDTQYF	TGTGCCAGCAGCTTAGTCGATGACGGGATCACAGATACGCAGTATTTT
TRBV12-3/TRBV12-4	NA	few	TRBJ1-4	CASTIYGANEKLFF	TGTGCCAGCACCATCTACGGAGCTAATGAAAAACTGTTTTTT
TRBV6-2/TRBV6-3	NA	few	TRBJ2-7	CASSDGRYEQYF	TGTGCCAGCAGTGATGGCCGCTACGAGCAGTACTTC
TRBV10-3	NA	NA	TRBJ2-3	CAISGGTTDTQYF	TGTGCCATCAGTGGTGGGACCACAGATACGCAGTATTTT
TRBV10-3	TRBD1	NA	TRBJ2-3	CAISESTGARGPDTQYF	TGTGCCATCAGTGAGTCAACAGGGGCCAGGGGACCAGATACGCAGTATTTT
TRBV28	NA	few	TRBJ2-1	CASSARTGTLQEEQFF	TGTGCCAGCAGCGCCCGGACCGGGACGCTTCAGGAGGAGCAGTTCTTC
TRBV10-3	TRBD1	NA	TRBJ1-2	CAIRVGTDNYGYTF	TGTGCCATCCGAGTGGGGACAGATAACTATGGCTACACCTTC
TRBV5-1	NA	NA	TRBJ1-5	CASSLGEDNQPQHF	TGCGCCAGCAGCTTAGGTGAGGACAATCAGCCCCAGCATTTT
TRBV7-6	NA	NA	TRBJ2-1	CASSVRPGDEQFF	TGTGCCAGCAGCGTCAGACCCGGGGATGAGCAGTTCTTC
TRBV19	NA	few	TRBJ2-3	CASSTPDTQYF	TGTGCCAGTAGTACACCTGATACGCAGTATTTT
TRBV10-3	NA	NA	TRBJ2-1	CAISESVRSPPSYNEQFF	TGTGCCATCAGTGAGTCGGTCAGGTCGCCCCCCTCCTACAATGAGCAGTTCTTC
TRBV20-1	TRBD2	few	TRBJ2-7	CSARVGGGYEQYF	TGCAGTGCTAGAGTCGGGGGGGGTTACGAGCAGTACTTC
TRBV20-1	NA	NA	TRBJ2-1	CSARDFGAGNEQFF	TGCAGTGCTAGAGATTTCGGGGCGGGTAATGAGCAGTTCTTC
TRBV24-1	NA	few	TRBJ2-1	CATSDSVEDNEQFF	TGTGCCACCAGTGATAGCGTGGAAGACAATGAGCAGTTCTTC
TRBV6-1	NA	few	TRBJ2-1	CAGSFRGNEQFF	TGTGCCGGAAGCTTCAGGGGCAATGAGCAGTTCTTC
TRBV6-5	NA	few	TRBJ1-2	CASSSGDSNYGYTF	TGTGCCAGCAGTTCCGGGGACTCTAACTATGGCTACACCTTC
TRBV19	NA	NA	TRBJ2-2	CASRSGRNTGELFF	TGTGCCAGTAGGTCAGGGCGGAACACCGGGGAGCTGTTTTTT
TRBV20-1	TRBD2	NA	TRBJ2-7	CSAMRGGGSYEQYF	TGCAGTGCTATGCGCGGGGGAGGCTCCTACGAGCAGTACTTC
TRBV3-1	TRBD2	NA	TRBJ2-7	CASSQEASGSYEQYF	TGTGCCAGCAGCCAAGAGGCTAGCGGGAGCTACGAGCAGTACTTC
TRBV20-1	NA	NA	TRBJ2-7	CSARDRRGAYEQYF	TGCAGTGCTAGAGATCGCAGGGGGGCCTACGAGCAGTACTTC
TRBV12-3/TRBV12-4	TRBD1	NA	TRBJ1-4	CASSLDRGGGEKLFF	TGTGCCAGCAGTTTAGACAGGGGCGGGGGTGAAAAACTGTTTTTT
TRBV12-3/TRBV12-4	NA	few	TRBJ2-1	CASSLRENEQFF	TGTGCCAGCAGTTTGCGGGAAAATGAGCAGTTCTTC
TRBV5-5	TRBD2	few	TRBJ2-3	CASSLVPALADTDTQYF	TGTGCCAGCAGCTTGGTGCCCGCACTAGCGGACACAGATACGCAGTATTTT
TRBV7-9	NA	NA	TRBJ2-5	CASSAGANRQETQYF	TGTGCCAGCAGCGCGGGGGCAAATCGGCAAGAGACCCAGTACTTC
TRBV10-3	TRBD2	NA	TRBJ2-3	CAISDLVAGERADTQYF	TGTGCCATCAGTGACTTGGTAGCGGGAGAACGGGCAGATACGCAGTATTTT
TRBV12-3/TRBV12-4	TRBD1	NA	TRBJ2-1	CASSSYRGQFF	TGTGCCAGCAGTTCTTACAGGGGACAGTTCTTC
TRBV7-6	NA	NA	TRBJ2-5	CASSLEISGETQYF	TGTGCCAGCAGCTTAGAAATTAGCGGAGAGACCCAGTACTTC
TRBV5-1	NA	NA	TRBJ2-3	CASSLPGEDTQYF	TGCGCCAGCAGCTTGCCAGGGGAAGATACGCAGTATTTT
TRBV29-1	TRBD2	few	TRBJ2-7	CSVGPLAGGPRHEQYF	TGCAGCGTGGGACCTCTTGCGGGAGGGCCTCGTCACGAGCAGTACTTC
TRBV6-5	NA	NA	TRBJ2-1	CAPFGGLGGKPHEQFF	TGTGCCCCCTTCGGAGGCTTGGGGGGCAAACCCCACGAGCAGTTCTTC
TRBV12-3/TRBV12-4	TRBD2	NA	TRBJ2-5	CASRTGLAGPPDTQYF	TGTGCCAGCAGGACGGGACTAGCGGGGCCGCCAGACACCCAGTACTTC
TRBV7-2	NA	few	TRBJ2-3	CASSLGSWGGPTDTQYF	TGTGCCAGCAGCTTAGGGAGTTGGGGGGGCCCTACAGATACGCAGTATTTT
TRBV29-1	TRBD1	NA	TRBJ1-2	CSVRDRSNYGYTF	TGCAGCGTGAGGGACAGATCTAACTATGGCTACACCTTC
TRBV7-2	NA	NA	TRBJ2-3	CASSSDRGPADTQYF	TGTGCCAGCAGCTCCGACCGGGGACCGGCAGATACGCAGTATTTT
TRBV9	NA	NA	TRBJ1-2	CASSVGLDKNYGYTF	TGTGCCAGCAGCGTAGGTCTGGACAAGAACTATGGCTACACCTTC
TRBV4-3	NA	NA	TRBJ2-1	CASSQVRLDSEQFF	TGCGCCAGCAGCCAAGTGAGACTAGATAGTGAGCAGTTCTTC
TRBV3-1	NA	few	TRBJ1-4	CASSVAGTNEKLFF	TGTGCCAGCAGCGTCGCTGGGACTAATGAAAAACTGTTTTTT
TRBV14	NA	NA	TRBJ1-1	CASSRSSTEAFF	TGTGCCAGCAGCCGCAGTAGCACTGAAGCTTTCTTT